These 32 T cell receptor beta chains originate from one sample sequenced in a study of OX40 agonist ivuxolimab in advanced cancers. Profiled with immunoSEQ multiplex PCR; TCRdb holds only in-frame clones, not every one. There are around 100,000 clones in the sample; 91% occur only once, and roughly 0.53% lies in the top ten. The source was CD4+ or CD8+ T cells sorted from blood, collected in a trial of the OX40 agonist ivuxolimab. The receptors stem from an adult with an advanced solid tumor such as melanoma, head and neck, liver or kidney cancer.

V usage is TRBV5-1 and J usage is TRBJ2-2; D may be TRBD1 (5 bases). The CDR3 runs to 14 residues. V was clipped by 0 bases and J by 4 bases, with 7 bases between them. Germline loops: CDR1 SGHRS, CDR2 YFSETQ. CDR3 in amino acids: CASSLAGPTGELFF. CDR3 nucleotide sequence: TGCGCCAGCAGCTTGGCAGGGCCCACCGGGGAGCTGTTTTTT.

The chain couples TRBV6-5 to TRBJ2-7; 10 bases fit TRBD2. CDR3 length equals 15 residues. J was trimmed by 3 bases and V by 7 bases; bases with no gene match: 9. Germline lookup yields CDR1 MNHEY and CDR2 SVGAGI. CDR3 amino acids: CASKSGLADYYEQYF. In nucleotides, the CDR3 is TGTGCCAGCAAGAGTGGACTAGCGGACTACTACGAGCAGTACTTC.

The gene calls are TRBV14 and TRBJ2-7; D is undetermined. The V and J ends lost 4 bases and 1 base respectively, with 11 bases between them. This CDR3 is 14 amino acids long. Germline V lookup: CDR1 SGHDN, CDR2 FVKESK. CDR3 bases: TGTGCCAGCAGCCGACACCTTCTATCCTACGAGCAGTACTTC. This encodes CASSRHLLSYEQYF.

The chain has TRBV5-6 and TRBJ2-7; a weak D match, TRBD2 (5 bases). The CDR3 contains 13 residues. The ends were cut back, 4 bases at V and 2 bases at J, with 10 bases in the middle. CDR1 SGHDT and CDR2 YYEEEE come from the germline V gene. CDR3 sequence (DNA): TGTGCCAGCAGCCACTACGGGACCTACGAGCAGTACTTC. Encoded protein: CASSHYGTYEQYF.

The V and J genes are TRBV19 and TRBJ2-3; TRBD2 matches 7 bases. The CDR3 is made up of 16 amino acids. V dropped 1 base and J dropped 0; count of bases not matched to a gene: 4. Per germline, CDR1 LNHDA and CDR2 SQIVND (reference sequence). As DNA, the CDR3 is TGTGCCAGTAGTATAGGGGGACTATCTAGCACAGATACGCAGTATTTT. Translation: CASSIGGLSSTDTQYF. Based on the CDR3 plus reference TRBV19 and TRBJ2-3, the full variable domain is DGGITQSPKYLFRKEGQNVTLSCEQNLNHDAMYWYRQDPGQGLRLIYYSQIVNDFQKGDIAEGYSVSREKKESFPLTVTSAQKNPTAFYLCASSIGGLSSTDTQYFGPGTRLTVL.

This chain connects TRBV5-1 to TRBJ2-2, with D tentatively TRBD1 (6 bases). Germline V gene data show CDR1 as SGHRS and CDR2 as YFSETQ. Trimming shortened V by 7 bases and J by 4 bases, and 11 bases separated the two germline ends. This CDR3 has 13 residues. This CDR3 reads CASLGQTTGELFF. The CDR3 DNA is TGCGCCAGCTTGGGACAAACCACCGGGGAGCTGTTTTTT.

CDR3 coding DNA: TGCGCCAGCAGCGTTCCGGACAGGGGCCATACTTTGGGCTACGAGCAGTACTTC. This gives the protein CASSVPDRGHTLGYEQYF. V usage is TRBV5-1 and J usage is TRBJ2-7, with 9 bases lining up with TRBD1. CDR1 and CDR2 (germline): SGHRS, YFSETQ. This CDR3 has 18 residues. With V trimmed by 4 bases and J by 3 bases, 17 bases remained unmatched.

In its sample, this clone was seen once. The chain has TRBV9 and TRBJ2-1; 9 nucleotides match TRBD2. The ends lost 1 base at V and 7 bases at J; junction bases unmatched: 6. The CDR3 length is 15 residues. CDR1 SGDLS and CDR2 YYNGEE come from the germline V gene. The CDR3 DNA is TGTGCCAGCAGCGTAAAGCTAGCGGGGTTAAATGAGCAGTTCTTC. Translated: CASSVKLAGLNEQFF.

This chain joins TRBV7-6 and TRBJ2-1; 7 positions agree with TRBD2. J was trimmed by 7 bases and V by 3 bases; bases with no gene match: 21. The CDR3 contains 19 residues. Germline V gene sequence: CDR1 SGHVS, CDR2 FNYEAQ. CDR3 nucleotide sequence: TGTGCCAGCAGCTTGTACGGCGGGAGCGGTCGGGGTGTGAGGAATGAGCAGTTCTTC. Protein sequence: CASSLYGGSGRGVRNEQFF.

The chain has TRBV4-2 and TRBJ2-5; D is possibly TRBD2 (6 bases). With 0 bases removed from V and 1 base from J, the gap between germline ends came to 12 bases. There are 16 residues in the CDR3. The germline CDR1 and CDR2 sequences are LGHNA and YNFKEQ. This CDR3 is CASSQDLTGSQETQYF. CDR3 nucleotide sequence: TGTGCCAGCAGCCAAGATCTCACCGGGAGCCAAGAGACCCAGTACTTC.

The count of this clone is one. The chain has TRBV28 and TRBJ1-4; tentatively, D is TRBD1 (6 bases). The V end was cut by 2 bases, the J end by 10 bases, with 14 bases between. The germline V gene has CDR1 MDHEN and CDR2 SYDVKM. This CDR3 is 14 amino acids long. The CDR3 is CASSLLGGQRKLFF. The CDR3 DNA reads TGTGCCAGCAGTTTACTTGGGGGCCAACGAAAACTGTTTTTT.

The chain carries TRBV19 and TRBJ2-3; no reliable D call. The CDR3 loop spans 13 amino acids. Trimming left V 4 bases short and J 3 bases short, with 8 bases between. Germline assignment: CDR1 LNHDA and CDR2 SQIVND (reference sequence). The CDR3 DNA reads TGTGCCAGTAGTACCCCCGGGACAGATACGCAGTATTTT. Residues: CASSTPGTDTQYF.

The chain has TRBV7-2 and TRBJ2-2; possible D gene TRBD1, 6 bases. The CDR3 length is 14 residues. Trimming took 5 bases from V and 2 from J, leaving 9 bases between them. The germline V gene has CDR1 SGHTA and CDR2 FQGNSA. The CDR3 reads CASSVQGNTGELFF. The DNA of the CDR3 is TGTGCCAGCAGCGTACAGGGTAACACCGGGGAGCTGTTTTTT.

This clone has just one count. The rearrangement uses TRBV5-1 and TRBJ2-3, with 9 bases lining up with TRBD2. The CDR3 sequence is 15 residues long. V dropped 3 bases and J dropped 2; count of bases not matched to a gene: 4. The germline V gene has CDR1 SGHRS and CDR2 YFSETQ. The CDR3 region is CASSSLAGITDTQYF. DNA for the CDR3: TGCGCCAGCAGCTCCCTAGCGGGAATCACAGATACGCAGTATTTT.

The CDR3 here is CASSLAYGTGELFF. For the CDR3, the DNA is TGTGCCAGCAGCTTAGCATATGGGACCGGGGAGCTGTTTTTT. V usage is TRBV7-2 and J usage is TRBJ2-2; no definite D call. From germline, CDR1 is SGHTA and CDR2 FQGNSA. The length of the CDR3 is 14 residues. V was shortened by 0 bases and J by 5 bases, with 7 bases between the two germline ends.

This rearrangement joins TRBV5-1 to TRBJ1-3; TRBD1 is a possible D gene (6 bases). The germline V gene encodes CDR1 SGHRS and CDR2 YFSETQ. The V end lost 6 bases, the J end lost 1 base, and 11 bases lay between the germline ends. This CDR3 region has 14 residues. As DNA, the CDR3 is TGCGCCAGCATGGGGGCAGTATCTGGAAACACCATATATTTT. Translation: CASMGAVSGNTIYF.

This chain connects TRBV5-6 to TRBJ2-2; 11 bases align to TRBD2. Germline V lookup: CDR1 SGHDT, CDR2 YYEEEE. Germline trimming cut 6 bases from V and 4 bases from J; bases unmatched to any gene: 5. The CDR3 covers 15 residues. The CDR3 loop reads CASTPGLAVTGELFF. In DNA, the CDR3 is TGTGCCAGCACTCCGGGACTAGCGGTCACCGGGGAGCTGTTTTTT.

The count of this clone is one. The chain recombines TRBV6-1 with TRBJ1-5; D remains unclear. V gave up 2 bases and J gave up 6 bases, with 8 bases separating them. CDR3 length: 13 amino acids. In germline, CDR1 is MNHNS, CDR2 SASEGT. CDR3 nucleotide sequence: TGTGCCAGCAGTGAAATACTAAGTCAGCCCCAGCATTTT. Protein product: CASSEILSQPQHF.

This clone appeared a single time. The V call is TRBV5-4, the J call TRBJ2-3; D unresolved. The CDR3 is 12 amino acids. Trimming pared 4 bases from V and 1 base from J, leaving 4 bases between. The germline V gene encodes CDR1 SGHNT and CDR2 YYREEE (reference sequence). The DNA of the CDR3 is TGTGCCAGCAGCCCCGGCACAGATACGCAGTATTTT. It is translated as CASSPGTDTQYF.

V usage is TRBV9 and J usage is TRBJ1-5; no firm D call. Germline values: CDR1 SGDLS, CDR2 YYNGEE. Deletions cut 0 bases from V and 4 bases from J, with 8 bases between. This CDR3 spans 14 amino acids. The CDR3: CASSVAGSNQPQHF. CDR3 DNA: TGTGCCAGCAGCGTAGCGGGGAGTAATCAGCCCCAGCATTTT.

The rearrangement joins TRBV4-1 to TRBJ1-4; D might be TRBD1 (5 bases). This CDR3 has 15 amino acids. With 0 bases removed from V and 11 bases from J, the gap between germline ends came to 16 bases. The germline gives CDR1 MGHRA, CDR2 YSYEKL. The CDR3 DNA reads TGCGCCAGCAGCCAAGATATTCTTGGGGCGAGGAAACTGTTTTTT. It specifies CASSQDILGARKLFF.

The chain uses TRBV5-4 and TRBJ2-7; the match to TRBD2 covers 8 bases. Germline trimming cut 4 bases from V and 3 bases from J; bases unmatched to any gene: 9. Germline-derived CDR1 and CDR2 are SGHNT and YYREEE (reference sequence). CDR3 length equals 15 residues. The CDR3 DNA reads as TGTGCCAGCAGCATAACCGGGACTAGGGGCTACGAGCAGTACTTC. Its translation: CASSITGTRGYEQYF.

The V call is TRBV7-9, the J call TRBJ2-7; TRBD2 agrees at 10 bases. J lost 4 bases, V lost 1 base, and 4 bases had no gene match. CDR3 length: 15 residues. CDR1 and CDR2 from the germline V gene are SEHNR and FQNEAQ (reference sequence). The DNA for the CDR3 is TGTGCCAGCAGCTTAGGGGCTAGCGGGGGATACGAGCAGTACTTC. This gives the protein CASSLGASGGYEQYF.

The chain has TRBV30 and TRBJ2-1, with 13 bases matching TRBD2. Germline V gives CDR1 GTSNPN, CDR2 SVGIG (reference sequence). Trimming took 0 bases from V and 1 from J; bases not matched to a gene: 0. This CDR3 region has 16 residues. For the CDR3, the DNA is TGTGCCTGGAGTGTACTAGCGGGAGGGTCCTACAATGAGCAGTTCTTC. It is translated as CAWSVLAGGSYNEQFF.

The chain couples TRBV2 to TRBJ2-3; unclear D gene. Trimming removed 3 bases at V and 0 bases at J, with 10 bases between. CDR3 length: 15 residues. Per germline, CDR1 SNHLY and CDR2 FYNNEI. Written as DNA, the CDR3 is TGTGCCAGCAGTGACCGGCAACCTAGCACAGATACGCAGTATTTT. Its protein product is CASSDRQPSTDTQYF.

This clone was observed once. This chain links TRBV28 with TRBJ2-7; 7 nucleotides line up with TRBD1. The trim removed 10 bases at V and 3 bases at J, leaving 9 bases unmatched. The CDR3 covers 13 residues. Germline lookup yields CDR1 MDHEN and CDR2 SYDVKM. In DNA, the CDR3 is TGTGCCACCAAGACAGGGAATTACTACGAGCAGTACTTC. It translates to CATKTGNYYEQYF.

The chain couples TRBV5-6 to TRBJ2-3; 12 nucleotides agree with TRBD2. The CDR3 runs to 15 residues. The J segment lost 3 bases and the V segment lost 4 bases, leaving 3 bases of the junction unmatched. Germline V gene data show CDR1 as SGHDT and CDR2 as YYEEEE. The CDR3 sequence is CASSQGTSGTDTQYF. The CDR3 nucleotides are TGTGCCAGCAGCCAAGGGACTAGCGGGACAGATACGCAGTATTTT.

V usage is TRBV19 and J usage is TRBJ1-1; 8 bases align to TRBD1. The V gene's germline CDR1 is LNHDA and CDR2 SQIVND (reference sequence). The CDR3 is 15 residues long. The junction had 9 bases not matched to a gene; V was cut back by 3 bases and J by 6 bases. The DNA of the CDR3 is TGTGCCAGTAGTATGTACGGGACAGGAATTTCTGAAGCTTTCTTT. Encoded protein: CASSMYGTGISEAFF.

The gene calls are TRBV6-5 and TRBJ1-4; a weak D match, TRBD1 (6 bases). The V gene's germline CDR1 is MNHEY and CDR2 SVGAGI. V lost 2 bases to trimming and J lost 7 bases, with 8 bases between them. CDR3 length: 13 amino acids. The CDR3 DNA reads TGTGCCAGCAGTTACACCAGGGGTGAAAAACTGTTTTTT. Amino acids: CASSYTRGEKLFF.

This chain uses TRBV5-5 with TRBJ1-1; D ambiguous. The length of the CDR3 is 14 residues. V lost 4 bases and J 1 base, leaving 11 bases between the germline ends. From germline, CDR1 is SGHKS and CDR2 YYEKEE (reference sequence). The CDR3 DNA reads as TGTGCCAGCAGCACCGGGATCCAGAACACTGAAGCTTTCTTT. This gives the protein CASSTGIQNTEAFF.

This clone was counted a single time. The J gene is TRBJ2-1, the V gene TRBV11-3, with 10 bases aligning to TRBD2. The CDR3 loop spans 15 amino acids. Trimming cost V 5 bases and J 3 bases; bases outside gene matches: 4. Germline V gene sequence: CDR1 SGHNT, CDR2 YENEEA. The CDR3 DNA reads as TGTGCCAGCAGCCCCCGGACTAGCGGCTACAATGAGCAGTTCTTC. Protein: CASSPRTSGYNEQFF.

The V and J genes are TRBV7-9 and TRBJ2-7; D is undetermined. The CDR3 contains 15 residues. CDR1 is SEHNR and CDR2 is FQNEAQ in the germline V gene (reference sequence). The V end lost 1 base, the J end lost 4 bases, and 14 bases lay between the germline ends. This chain's CDR3 is CASSLDRAATYEQYF. CDR3 nucleotide sequence: TGTGCCAGCAGCTTAGATCGGGCCGCGACGTACGAGCAGTACTTC.